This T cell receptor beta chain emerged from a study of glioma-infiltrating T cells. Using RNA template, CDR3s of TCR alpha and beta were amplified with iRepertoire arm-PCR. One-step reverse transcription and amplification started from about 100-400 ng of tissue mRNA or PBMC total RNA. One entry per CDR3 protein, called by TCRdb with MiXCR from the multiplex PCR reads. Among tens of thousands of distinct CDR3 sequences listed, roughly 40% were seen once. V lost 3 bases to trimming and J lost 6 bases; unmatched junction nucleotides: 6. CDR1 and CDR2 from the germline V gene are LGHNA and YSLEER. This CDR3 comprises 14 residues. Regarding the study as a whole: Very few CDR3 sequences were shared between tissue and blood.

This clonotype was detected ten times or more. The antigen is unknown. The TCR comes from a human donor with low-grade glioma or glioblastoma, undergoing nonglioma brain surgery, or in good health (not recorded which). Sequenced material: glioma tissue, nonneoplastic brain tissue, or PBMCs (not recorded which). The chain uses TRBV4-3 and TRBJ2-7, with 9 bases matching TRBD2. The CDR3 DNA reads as TGCGCCAGCAGCCAGGTAGCGGGAGTTGGCGAGCAGTACTTC. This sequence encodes CASSQVAGVGEQYF.